The entry below gives a single T cell receptor beta chain sequence along with its context. The source of the sample is a study of technical replicates of blood from several donors. The repertoire was sequenced with immunoSEQ multiplex PCR; TCRdb's copy has only in-frame clones and lacks some. The sample yields tens of thousands of clones, more than 90% seen once. The receptor was isolated from a human donor in good health. Source material: T cells isolated from PBMCs.

The CDR3 DNA is TGTGCCAGCAGTTTAGGAGGGGCCCCCCTCGAGCAGTACTTC. This sequence encodes CASSLGGAPLEQYF. The rearrangement joins TRBV27 to TRBJ2-7; tentatively, D is TRBD2 (6 bases). V gave up 2 bases and J gave up 6 bases, with 14 bases separating them. Germline V gene sequence: CDR1 MNHEY, CDR2 SMNVEV (reference sequence). The CDR3 consists of 14 residues.